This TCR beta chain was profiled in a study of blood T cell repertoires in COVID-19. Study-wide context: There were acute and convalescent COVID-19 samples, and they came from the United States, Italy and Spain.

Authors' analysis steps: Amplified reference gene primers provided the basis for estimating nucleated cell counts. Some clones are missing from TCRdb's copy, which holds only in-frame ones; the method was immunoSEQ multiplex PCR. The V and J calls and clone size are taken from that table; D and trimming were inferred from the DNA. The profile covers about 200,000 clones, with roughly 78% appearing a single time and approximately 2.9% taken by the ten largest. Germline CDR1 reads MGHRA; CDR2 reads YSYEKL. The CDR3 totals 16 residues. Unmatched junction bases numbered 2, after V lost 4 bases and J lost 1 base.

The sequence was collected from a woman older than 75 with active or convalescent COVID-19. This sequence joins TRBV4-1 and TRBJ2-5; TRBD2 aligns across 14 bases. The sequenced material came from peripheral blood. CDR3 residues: CASSPGTSGGQETQYF. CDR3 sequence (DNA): TGCGCCAGCAGCCCAGGGACTAGCGGGGGCCAAGAGACCCAGTACTTC.